The 20 T cell receptor beta chains below were found in one sample sequenced in a study of early T cells in non-severe SARS-CoV-2 infection. A single record per CDR3 protein comes from TCRdb applying MiXCR to the 5' RACE reads. The sample contains about 77,000 distinct CDR3 sequences, 5% of which appear only once. Sequenced here: whole blood, sampled at baseline. Source of these receptors: an adult who was a healthcare worker with PCR-confirmed SARS-CoV-2 infection or an uninfected control (not recorded which).

This clonotype was seen repeatedly, ten times or more. This chain connects TRBV12-3 or TRBV12-4 to TRBJ1-2; 9 bases map to TRBD1. CDR3 length equals 15 residues. V lost 5 bases, J lost 8 bases, and 12 bases stayed unmatched. The DNA for the CDR3 is TGTGCCAGCAGTCCAAAATTACAGGGGGCGAAGGGCTACACCTTC. The encoded protein is CASSPKLQGAKGYTF.

In DNA, the CDR3 is TGTGCCAGCACCAAGGGGTTAGGCGAAGAGACCCAGTACTTC. It yields the protein CASTKGLGEETQYF. The chain couples TRBV12-3 or TRBV12-4 to TRBJ2-5, with D possibly being TRBD1 (5 bases). The CDR3 is made up of 14 amino acids. V lost 7 bases, J lost 3 bases, and 15 bases lay in between.

The rearrangement uses TRBV7-6 and TRBJ2-1; possibly TRBD2 for D (6 bases). Germline V CDR1 and CDR2: SGHVS, FNYEAQ. Trimming cost V 1 base and J 7 bases, with 14 bases left between them. The CDR3 is 15 residues long. The CDR3 loop reads CASSLGGYGGNEQFF. CDR3 nucleotide sequence: TGTGCCAGCAGCTTAGGCGGATACGGAGGGAATGAGCAGTTCTTC.

This clonotype was seen at least ten times. The chain couples TRBV5-5 to TRBJ1-5; TRBD1 might be the D (6 bases). CDR3 length: 15 residues. Trimming pared 0 bases from V and 4 bases from J, leaving 11 bases between. Per germline, CDR1 SGHKS and CDR2 YYEKEE (reference sequence). This chain's CDR3 is CASSLEQGGNQPQHF. CDR3 DNA: TGTGCCAGCAGCTTGGAACAGGGAGGGAATCAGCCCCAGCATTTT.

In its sample, this clonotype was seen a few times. This chain connects TRBV6-5 to TRBJ2-1, with 11 bases fitting TRBD2. The CDR3 totals 15 residues. Trimming at V came to 1 base and at J to 4 bases, leaving 0 bases not matched to a gene. The V gene's germline CDR1 is MNHEY and CDR2 SVGAGI. The CDR3: CASSYLAGGYNEQFF. CDR3 nucleotide sequence: TGTGCCAGCAGTTACTTAGCGGGAGGGTACAATGAGCAGTTCTTC.

This clonotype has a count of ten or more. The chain uses TRBV5-1 and TRBJ2-7; D may match TRBD1 or TRBD2 (6 bases each). The length of the CDR3 is 15 residues. Between the trimmed V and J ends, which lost 0 bases and 5 bases, there was a span of 15 bases. Germline CDR1 SGHRS, CDR2 YFSETQ. The CDR3 is CASSLAGGPMHEQYF. In DNA form, the CDR3 reads TGCGCCAGCAGCTTGGCCGGGGGCCCGATGCACGAGCAGTACTTC.

This clonotype was recorded many times. J is TRBJ2-1 and V is TRBV6-4; D possibly corresponds to TRBD2 (6 bases). The length of the CDR3 is 13 residues. Trimming removed 8 bases at V and 13 bases at J, with 21 bases between. In germline, CDR1 is MRHNA, CDR2 SNTAGT. The DNA for the CDR3 is TGTGCCAGCGCCAGGGAGGATCCTCAACAACAGTTCTTC. Encoded protein: CASAREDPQQQFF.

The chain links TRBV21-1 to TRBJ2-5; the table names TRBD1, a call not compared with the DNA. TRBV21-1 is labeled a pseudogene. This CDR3 spans 13 amino acids. The CDR3 is CATNRAYQETQYF. CDR3 DNA: TGTGCCACCAACAGGGCGTACCAAGAGACCCAGTACTTC.

The rearrangement links TRBV5-8 to TRBJ2-2, with a weak D call TRBD2 (5 bases). This CDR3 has 17 amino acids. V lost 0 bases, J lost 3 bases, and 15 bases lay in between. Looked up from germline, CDR1 is SGHTS and CDR2 is YDEGEE. CDR3 region: CASSLAFYTGDTGELFF. As DNA, the CDR3 is TGTGCCAGCAGCTTGGCTTTCTATACCGGGGACACCGGGGAGCTGTTTTTT.

This clonotype has a count of ten or more. The chain combines TRBV7-2 with TRBJ1-5; no clear D gene. Trimming left V 5 bases short and J 2 bases short, with 13 bases between. The CDR3 covers 15 residues. Looked up from germline, CDR1 is SGHTA and CDR2 is FQGNSA. CDR3 residues: CASSPLGGGNQPQHF. The CDR3 DNA reads TGTGCCAGCAGCCCCCTCGGCGGAGGCAATCAGCCCCAGCATTTT. Full variable domain (missing parts from reference TRBV7-2 and TRBJ1-5): GAGVSQSPSNKVTEKGKDVELRCDPISGHTALYWYRQSLGQGLEFLIYFQGNSAPDKSGLPSDRFSAERTGGSVSTLTIQRTQQEDSAVYLCASSPLGGGNQPQHFGDGTRLSIL.

This clonotype was seen ten or more times. The J gene is TRBJ2-1, the V gene TRBV18, with 10 nucleotides matching TRBD2. The CDR3 loop spans 16 amino acids. Germline assignment: CDR1 KGHSH and CDR2 LQKENI. Germline trimming cut 3 bases from V and 7 bases from J; bases unmatched to any gene: 9. CDR3 protein: CASSPSLAGLGNEQFF. The CDR3 nucleotides read TGTGCCAGCTCACCTTCACTAGCGGGACTAGGAAATGAGCAGTTCTTC.

The gene calls are TRBV5-4 and TRBJ2-7; 8 nucleotides agree with TRBD2. The CDR3 has 17 amino acids. The germline V gene has CDR1 SGHNT and CDR2 YYREEE (reference sequence). V was pared by 0 bases and J by 2 bases, with 10 bases of the junction left unmatched. Here the CDR3 reads CASSLVPGTRVTYEQYF. The CDR3, as DNA: TGTGCCAGCAGCTTGGTACCCGGGACTAGAGTAACCTACGAGCAGTACTTC.

This clonotype was seen ten or more times. This chain links TRBV7-9 with TRBJ1-2, with a tentative D call TRBD1 (5 bases). Germline V CDR1 and CDR2: SEHNR, FQNEAQ (reference sequence). The V end lost 1 base, the J end lost 5 bases, and 11 bases lay between the germline ends. The CDR3 is 14 amino acids. Written as DNA, the CDR3 is TGTGCCAGCAGCTTAGGTCGATCAGGGTATGGCTACACCTTC. Its translation is CASSLGRSGYGYTF.

This chain joins TRBV20-1 and TRBJ2-2, with D unclear. From germline, CDR1 is DFQATT and CDR2 SNEGSKA (reference sequence). This CDR3 region has 16 residues. The V gene lost 1 base and the J gene lost 2 bases, with 14 bases spanning the gap. The CDR3 nucleotides are TGCAGTGCTAGAGGGCCTATGCGGCGAAACACCGGGGAGCTGTTTTTT. It is translated as CSARGPMRRNTGELFF.

There are many counts of this clonotype. J is TRBJ2-1 and V is TRBV11-2, with D uncertain. Trimming took 10 bases from V and 4 from J, leaving 20 bases between them. The CDR3 totals 15 residues. The germline gives CDR1 SGHAT, CDR2 FQNNGV. The CDR3 DNA reads TGTGCCACAGTTCGTAGGGCCTTTGATTACAATGAGCAGTTCTTC. This gives the protein CATVRRAFDYNEQFF.

In its sample, this clonotype was seen many times. The chain is built from TRBV29-1 and TRBJ1-1, with a weak D call TRBD1 (5 bases). V was cut by 0 bases and J by 6 bases, with 17 bases left in between. Germline assignment: CDR1 SQVTM and CDR2 ANQGSEA. This CDR3 has 15 amino acids. The CDR3: CSVEDLDRGVSEAFF. The CDR3 coding sequence is TGCAGCGTTGAAGATCTCGACAGAGGTGTATCTGAAGCTTTCTTT.

As concerns this clonotype: A single base is all that separates this from a far larger clone, so a read error is likely. This chain joins TRBV28 and TRBJ1-1; D is uncertain. CDR1 and CDR2 from the germline V gene are MDHEN and SYDVKM. CDR3 length: 13 amino acids. V was cut by 6 bases and J by 1 base, with 9 bases left in between. The CDR3, as DNA: TGTGCCAGCAGCCCGGAAAGGAACACTGAAGCTTTCTTT. Translated, it gives CASSPERNTEAFF.

This clonotype showed up many times. The J gene is TRBJ2-7, the V gene TRBV12-3 or TRBV12-4, with TRBD1 matching 7 bases. With 5 bases clipped from V and 3 bases from J, the junction kept 4 bases outside the gene matches. CDR3 length: 13 amino acids. The CDR3 nucleotides are TGTGCCAGCAGTGGGCAGGGGGTCTACGAGCAGTACTTC. This sequence encodes CASSGQGVYEQYF.

The CDR3 DNA is TGTGCCAGCAGCAGCGGACAGGGCAATGAGCAGTTCTTC. Amino acids: CASSSGQGNEQFF. The J gene is TRBJ2-1, the V gene TRBV11-2; 8 bases fit TRBD1. This CDR3 has 13 amino acids. Germline CDR1 SGHAT, CDR2 FQNNGV. V lost 5 bases to trimming and J lost 6 bases; unmatched junction nucleotides: 3.

This clonotype was detected ten times or more. The chain couples TRBV5-5 to TRBJ2-7; 7 bases agree with TRBD1. Germline-derived CDR1 and CDR2 are SGHKS and YYEKEE (reference sequence). V gave up 4 bases and J gave up 4 bases; unmatched junction bases: 11. The CDR3 has 15 residues. The CDR3 is CASSPSTGTTYEQYF. CDR3 bases: TGTGCCAGCAGCCCCTCGACAGGGACCACTTACGAGCAGTACTTC. Combining the CDR3 with reference TRBV5-5 and TRBJ2-7 gives the whole variable domain DAGVTQSPTHLIKTRGQQVTLRCSPISGHKSVSWYQQVLGQGPQFIFQYYEKEERGRGNFPDRFSARQFPNYSSELNVNALLLGDSALYLCASSPSTGTTYEQYFGPGTRLTVT.